This TCR beta chain was captured in a study of regulatory and conventional T cells in RAG deficiency. About this clone itself: Its antigen is not known.

CDR3 length: 14 residues. Germline V lookup: CDR1 MDHEN, CDR2 SYDVKM. Trimming took 2 bases from V and 3 from J, leaving 10 bases between them. Study-wide points: Treg unique TCR beta sequences were approximately 100-fold fewer in Omenn syndrome and CID/AS patients than controls. Shorter CDR3s in all patient subsets; >80% Treg-Tconv overlap in Omenn.

Assay: immunoSEQ multiplex PCR; the TCRdb copy retains only in-frame clones and omits some. The sample records roughly 34,000 clones, 76% being singletons. Blood CD4+ CD25-low CD127-high conventional T cells supplied the genomic DNA template. This same sample was also part of a study on regulatory T cells. This second study notes: The PCR used 52 TRBV and 13 TRBJ primers. Patient repertoires had restricted TRB V-J pairs and skewed V and J usage, most in Tregs.

The receptor was derived from a human donor in good health. Source material: CD4+ effector T cells sorted from blood. The J gene is TRBJ1-1, the V gene TRBV28, with D tentatively TRBD1 (6 bases). The CDR3 nucleotides read TGTGCCAGCAGTTTAGTAGGGGGGGACACTGAAGCTTTCTTT. This gives the protein CASSLVGGDTEAFF. Supplemented by reference TRBV28 and TRBJ1-1, the full variable domain reads DVKVTQSSRYLVKRTGEKVFLECVQDMDHENMFWYRQDPGLGLRLIYFSYDVKMKEKGDIPEGYSVSREKKERFSLILESASTNQTSMYLCASSLVGGDTEAFFGQGTRLTVV.